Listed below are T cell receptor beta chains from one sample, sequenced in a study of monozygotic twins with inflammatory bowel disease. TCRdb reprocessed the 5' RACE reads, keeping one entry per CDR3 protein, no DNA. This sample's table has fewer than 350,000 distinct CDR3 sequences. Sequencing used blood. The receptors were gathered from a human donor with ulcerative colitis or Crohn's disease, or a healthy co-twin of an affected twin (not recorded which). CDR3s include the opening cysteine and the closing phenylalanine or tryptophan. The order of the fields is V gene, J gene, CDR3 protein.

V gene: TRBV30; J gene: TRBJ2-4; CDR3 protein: CAWSGDPVASGRAGKNIQYF
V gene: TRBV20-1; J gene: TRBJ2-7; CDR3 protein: CSARSGRFGEQYF
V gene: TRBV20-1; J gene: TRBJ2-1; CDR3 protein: CSATWDSNYNEQFF
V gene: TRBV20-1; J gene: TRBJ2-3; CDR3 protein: CSATTDSSTDTQYF
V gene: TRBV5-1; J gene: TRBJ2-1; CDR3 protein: CASSTDRNEQFF
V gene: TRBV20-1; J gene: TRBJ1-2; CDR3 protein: CSATGRLGLGYTF
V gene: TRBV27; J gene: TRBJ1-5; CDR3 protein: CASSLVGFAWDNQPQHF
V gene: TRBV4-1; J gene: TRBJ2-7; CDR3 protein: CASSQDDTLSYEQYF
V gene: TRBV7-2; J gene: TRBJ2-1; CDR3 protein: CASSVSGAHYNEQFF
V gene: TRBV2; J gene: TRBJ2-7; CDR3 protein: CASSENSENEQYF
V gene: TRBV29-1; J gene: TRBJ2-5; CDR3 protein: CSVPIGGGNQETQYF
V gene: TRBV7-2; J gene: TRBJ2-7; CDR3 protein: CASSRTGDYYEQYF
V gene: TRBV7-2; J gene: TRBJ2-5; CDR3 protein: CASSLAGVGVETQYF
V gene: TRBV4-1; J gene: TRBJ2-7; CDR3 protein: CASSLRTSGSSYEQYF
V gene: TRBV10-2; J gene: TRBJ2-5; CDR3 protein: CASSESGLAGRETQYF
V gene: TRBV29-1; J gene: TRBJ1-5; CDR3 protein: CSLKGRGANQPQHF
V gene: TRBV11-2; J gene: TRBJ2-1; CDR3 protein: CASGASGRANEQFF
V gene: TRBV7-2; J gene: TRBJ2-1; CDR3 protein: CASSLVTGWRNEQFF
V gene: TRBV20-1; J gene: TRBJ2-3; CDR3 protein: CSAGGRGTPDTQYF
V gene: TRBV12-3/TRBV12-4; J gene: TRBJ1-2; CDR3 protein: CASSRWGQGSRYTF
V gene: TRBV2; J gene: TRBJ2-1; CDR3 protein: CASSVQGHEQFF
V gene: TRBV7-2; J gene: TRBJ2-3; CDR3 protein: CASRNTDTQYF
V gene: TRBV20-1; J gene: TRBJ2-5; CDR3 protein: CSARVRAGTQYF
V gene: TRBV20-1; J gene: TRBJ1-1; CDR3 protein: CSASPPFSANTEAFF
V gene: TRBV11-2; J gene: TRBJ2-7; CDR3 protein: CASSPSVDTSYF
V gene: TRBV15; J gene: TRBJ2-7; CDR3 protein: CATSRVGVINEQYF
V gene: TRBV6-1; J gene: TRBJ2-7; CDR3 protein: CASSPGQGIYEQYF
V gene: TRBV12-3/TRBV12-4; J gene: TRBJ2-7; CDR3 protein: CASSPGQGSNEQYF
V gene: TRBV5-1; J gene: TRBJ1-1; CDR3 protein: CASSAAPATTEAFF
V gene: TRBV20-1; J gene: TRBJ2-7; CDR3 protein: CSARDLGTSGVVWEQYF
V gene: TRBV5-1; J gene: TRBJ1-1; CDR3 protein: CASSSGLGDWTEAFF
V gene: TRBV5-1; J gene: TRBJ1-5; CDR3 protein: CASIQGFYSNQPQHF
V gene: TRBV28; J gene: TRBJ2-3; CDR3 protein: CASSLPTQAGADTQYF
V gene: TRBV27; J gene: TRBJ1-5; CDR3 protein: CASSPLSDYSNQPQHF
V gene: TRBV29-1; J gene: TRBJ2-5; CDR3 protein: CSVEMGLGLGETQYF
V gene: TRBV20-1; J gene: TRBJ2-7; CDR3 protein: CSASGATDEQYF
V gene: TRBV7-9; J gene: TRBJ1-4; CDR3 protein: CASSRGREGIGEKLFF
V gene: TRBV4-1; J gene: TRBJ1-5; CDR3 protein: CASSQDPGFNQPQHF
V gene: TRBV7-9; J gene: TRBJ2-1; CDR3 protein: CASSLELAENEQFF
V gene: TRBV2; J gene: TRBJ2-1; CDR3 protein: CASSEARGVEQFF
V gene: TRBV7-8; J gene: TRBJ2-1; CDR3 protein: CASSLGLGGGYNEQFF
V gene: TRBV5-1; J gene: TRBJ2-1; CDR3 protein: CASSTSGRNEQFF